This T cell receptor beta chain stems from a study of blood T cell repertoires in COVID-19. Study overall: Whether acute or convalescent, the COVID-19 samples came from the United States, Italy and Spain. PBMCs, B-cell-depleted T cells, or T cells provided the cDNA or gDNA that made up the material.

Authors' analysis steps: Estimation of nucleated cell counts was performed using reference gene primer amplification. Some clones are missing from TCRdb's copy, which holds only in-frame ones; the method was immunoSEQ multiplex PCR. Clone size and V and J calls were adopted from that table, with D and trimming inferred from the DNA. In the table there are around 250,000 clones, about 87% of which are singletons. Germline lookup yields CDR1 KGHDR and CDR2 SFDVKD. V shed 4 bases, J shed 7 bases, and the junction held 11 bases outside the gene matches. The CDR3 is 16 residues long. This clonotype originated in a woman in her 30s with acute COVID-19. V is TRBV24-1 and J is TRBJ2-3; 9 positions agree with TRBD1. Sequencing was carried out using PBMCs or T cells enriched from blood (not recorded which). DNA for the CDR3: TGTGCCACCAGTGACCTGACAGGGGGGAGTATCCATACGCAGTATTTT. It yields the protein CATSDLTGGSIHTQYF.